The clone carrying this TCR beta chain has only one observation. Its specificity is not known. The record originates from a study of T-cell memory formation after mild COVID-19. TCR alpha and TCR beta cDNA libraries carrying sample barcodes and UMIs came from 5'RACE with constant-segment primers. Via MiXCR, TCRdb re-called the 5' RACE reads, giving one row per CDR3 protein. Counted here are fewer than 600,000 distinct CDR3 sequences, about a fifth occurring once; the ten biggest clones make up roughly 8.1%. V lost 2 bases and J 0 bases, leaving 11 bases between the germline ends. The CDR3 consists of 16 residues. Germline V gives CDR1 MNHEY, CDR2 SVGEGT. Study-wide results and limits: Clones which contracted sat mainly in CM and EM if CD4+, and in EMRA if CD8+. Later expanders leaned CD4+, whereas clones that contracted between day 15 and 85 were balanced CD4/CD8.

The source is an adult woman who had mild COVID-19 (a few samples of this study predate the infection). Cell type and time point are not known. Sample: PBMCs or a T cell subset sorted from them (not recorded which). The genes are TRBV6-2 or TRBV6-3 and TRBJ1-5; D remains ambiguous. CDR3 protein: CASSYPRGNSNQPQHF. CDR3 in DNA: TGTGCCAGCAGTTACCCTCGCGGTAATAGCAATCAGCCCCAGCATTTT.